These 19 T cell receptor beta chains came from one sample sequenced in a study of blood T cell repertoires in COVID-19. Produced via immunoSEQ multiplex PCR; TCRdb's table is partial and in-frame only. Among roughly 350,000 clones listed, roughly 85% were seen once. Input material: peripheral blood. These receptors came from a woman under 30 with acute or convalescent COVID-19.

The V call is TRBV7-9, the J call TRBJ2-7; 10 nucleotides match TRBD1. CDR3 length equals 15 residues. Trimming cost V 1 base and J 3 bases; bases outside gene matches: 3. CDR1 is SEHNR, CDR2 FQNEAQ, per germline (reference sequence). Written as DNA, the CDR3 is TGTGCCAGCAGCTTAGGGACAGGGGGGGACTACGAGCAGTACTTC. This sequence encodes CASSLGTGGDYEQYF.

A few counts support this clone. This sequence joins TRBV5-1 and TRBJ1-4; 9 nucleotides align to TRBD1. V trimming: 0 bases; J trimming: 4 bases; junction bases outside the gene matches: 1. This CDR3 spans 15 amino acids. The germline CDR1 and CDR2 sequences are SGHRS and YFSETQ. This CDR3 is CASSLGDRDNEKLFF. CDR3 in DNA: TGCGCCAGCAGCTTGGGGGACAGGGATAATGAAAAACTGTTTTTT.

This chain joins TRBV12-2 and TRBJ1-2. TRBV12-2 is recorded as a pseudogene. The CDR3 covers 16 residues. For the CDR3, the DNA is TGTGCAAGTCGCCCAGAGGGTTGGGGTTTAGACTATGGCTACACCTTC. Translation gives CASRPEGWGLDYGYTF.

The rearrangement joins TRBV2 to TRBJ2-1; D is possibly TRBD2 (5 bases). V lost 8 bases and J 7 bases, leaving 15 bases between the germline ends. The CDR3 is made up of 13 amino acids. Per germline, CDR1 SNHLY and CDR2 FYNNEI. The CDR3 nucleotides are TGTGCCAGCCTTAATAGCGTCCTAAATGAGCAGTTCTTC. Translating it yields CASLNSVLNEQFF. The variable domain in full, with the rest retrieved from reference TRBV2 and TRBJ2-1, is EPEVTQTPSHQVTQMGQEVILRCVPISNHLYFYWYRQILGQKVEFLVSFYNNEISEKSEIFDDQFSVERPDGSNFTLKIRSTKLEDSAMYFCASLNSVLNEQFFGPGTRLTVL.

This chain joins TRBV18 and TRBJ2-5; D is ambiguous. Per germline, CDR1 KGHSH and CDR2 LQKENI. Trimming cost V 6 bases and J 6 bases, with 17 bases left between them. The CDR3 runs to 14 residues. The CDR3 bases are TGTGCCAGCTCGTCCCTCTCTGGGCTTAAGACCCAGTACTTC. Translating it yields CASSSLSGLKTQYF.

The rearrangement links TRBV5-1 to TRBJ2-7; 8 positions agree with TRBD1. Trimming took 0 bases from V and 7 from J; bases not matched to a gene: 9. Germline CDR1 SGHRS, CDR2 YFSETQ. The CDR3 spans 15 residues. CDR3 DNA: TGCGCCAGCAGCTTGGCCCGGCAGGGGGCTGATGAGCAGTACTTC. Amino acids: CASSLARQGADEQYF.

The chain is built from TRBV7-8 and TRBJ2-7; D not resolved. This CDR3 has 11 amino acids. Between the trimmed V and J ends, which lost 0 bases and 9 bases, there was a span of 6 bases. In germline, CDR1 is SGHVS, CDR2 FQNEAQ. CDR3 in DNA: TGTGCCAGCAGCTTAGCCCCGGGGCAGTACTTC. Protein product: CASSLAPGQYF.

This chain links TRBV19 with TRBJ1-2, with a weak D call TRBD1 (5 bases). This CDR3 is 12 amino acids long. CDR1 and CDR2 (germline): LNHDA, SQIVND (reference sequence). The ends were cut back, 10 bases at V and 8 bases at J, with 17 bases in the middle. This chain's CDR3 is CAIYGPGEGYTF. The CDR3 nucleotides read TGTGCCATTTACGGTCCGGGGGAAGGCTACACCTTC.

This clone appeared a single time. J is TRBJ2-5 and V is TRBV3-1 (or the pseudogene TRBV3-2), with 9 bases that match TRBD2. The germline V gene encodes CDR1 LGHDT and CDR2 YNNKEL (reference sequence). After removal of 4 bases from V and 5 bases from J, the junction contained 11 bases not matched to a gene. There are 16 residues in the CDR3. In DNA form, the CDR3 reads TGTGCCAGCAGCCTCCTAGCGGGGCCGCAGGTGGAGACCCAGTACTTC. It specifies CASSLLAGPQVETQYF.

V and J are TRBV6-5 and TRBJ1-2; D unresolved. The length of the CDR3 is 15 residues. V dropped 6 bases and J dropped 4 bases, with 18 bases sitting between them. The germline V gene encodes CDR1 MNHEY and CDR2 SVGAGI. The CDR3 DNA follows: TGTGCCAGCAGGAGCCGGGAAGGAGGTCCCTATGGCTACACCTTC. Translated: CASRSREGGPYGYTF.

For the CDR3, the DNA is TGCGCCAGCAGGCAGACTGACAGGGTCACTGAAGCTTTCTTT. It yields the protein CASRQTDRVTEAFF. The rearrangement links TRBV10-2 to TRBJ1-1; 7 bases align to TRBD1. This CDR3 is built from 14 residues. Trimming at V came to 6 bases and at J to 4 bases, leaving 8 bases not matched to a gene. Looked up from germline, CDR1 is WSHSY and CDR2 is SAAADI.

This clone has just a few counts. The J gene is TRBJ2-1, the V gene TRBV28; no clear D. Germline V lookup: CDR1 MDHEN, CDR2 SYDVKM. The CDR3 totals 16 residues. V dropped 3 bases and J dropped 0 bases, with 12 bases sitting between them. The CDR3 reads CASSFSNPFSYNEQFF. As DNA, the CDR3 is TGTGCCAGCAGTTTTAGCAACCCGTTCTCCTACAATGAGCAGTTCTTC.

The V gene is TRBV28, the J gene TRBJ2-7; TRBD2 agrees at 11 bases. CDR1 and CDR2 (germline): MDHEN, SYDVKM. This CDR3 is 14 amino acids long. V was clipped by 7 bases and J by 7 bases; unmatched bases: 9. The DNA of the CDR3 is TGTGCCAGCACCTATAGCGGGAGGGCCGGGGAGCAGTACTTC. Protein product: CASTYSGRAGEQYF. Combining the CDR3 with reference TRBV28 and TRBJ2-7 gives the whole variable domain DVKVTQSSRYLVKRTGEKVFLECVQDMDHENMFWYRQDPGLGLRLIYFSYDVKMKEKGDIPEGYSVSREKKERFSLILESASTNQTSMYLCASTYSGRAGEQYFGPGTRLTVT.

The rearrangement joins TRBV10-3 to TRBJ2-5, with 16 bases identical to TRBD2. The CDR3 consists of 21 residues. Germline trimming cut 4 bases from V and 5 bases from J; bases unmatched to any gene: 19. Germline V gene sequence: CDR1 ENHRY, CDR2 SYGVKD. The CDR3 spells CAISGGGLSGTSGRAAETQYF. CDR3 nucleotide sequence: TGTGCCATCAGTGGGGGTGGCCTCTCTGGGACTAGCGGGAGGGCCGCGGAGACCCAGTACTTC.

This rearrangement joins TRBV15 to TRBJ1-5; 7 nucleotides match TRBD1. J was trimmed by 11 bases and V by 0 bases; bases with no gene match: 7. Per germline, CDR1 LNHNV and CDR2 YYDKDF (reference sequence). The CDR3 spans 14 residues. For the CDR3, the DNA is TGTGCCACCAGCAGAGATCGAAACCAGGGGGCCCAGCATTTT. It yields the protein CATSRDRNQGAQHF.

This clone was seen a handful of times. The rearrangement joins TRBV10-1 to TRBJ1-4, with D possibly matching TRBD1 (6 bases). Germline V gene lookup returns CDR1 WNHNN and CDR2 SYGVQD (reference sequence). CDR3 length: 17 residues. V lost 1 base and J 3 bases, leaving 15 bases between the germline ends. This CDR3 is CASSEFPAGAANEKLFF. As DNA, the CDR3 is TGCGCCAGCAGTGAGTTCCCAGCAGGGGCTGCTAATGAAAAACTGTTTTTT.

CDR3 bases: TGTGCCAGCAGTCTTACCGAGGGGGCTGGCGGCTACACCTTC. Protein product: CASSLTEGAGGYTF. This chain connects TRBV27 to TRBJ1-2; 7 nucleotides line up with TRBD1. Trimming cost V 5 bases and J 8 bases; bases outside gene matches: 11. This CDR3 is 14 amino acids long. Germline V CDR1 and CDR2: MNHEY, SMNVEV (reference sequence).

This sequence joins TRBV28 and TRBJ2-2, with D perhaps matching TRBD2 (7 bases). V was pared by 7 bases and J by 4 bases, with 16 bases between. CDR1 is MDHEN, CDR2 SYDVKM, per germline. This CDR3 spans 15 amino acids. The CDR3 sequence is CASTLRGEGTGELFF. The CDR3 bases are TGTGCCAGCACCCTAAGGGGGGAGGGCACCGGGGAGCTGTTTTTT.

The chain uses TRBV12-5 and TRBJ1-5; 7 nucleotides match TRBD1. V was pared by 5 bases and J by 5 bases, with 15 bases of the junction left unmatched. Germline V gene data show CDR1 as LGHNT and CDR2 as FRNRAP. CDR3 length equals 17 residues. In DNA, the CDR3 is TGTGCTAGTGGTGTAACCGGACAGGTGGAAGTTTATCAGCCCCAGCATTTT. It is translated as CASGVTGQVEVYQPQHF.